This T cell receptor (beta chain) was sequenced in a study of blood T cell repertoires in COVID-19. Study details: COVID-19 samples from acute and convalescent phases originated in the United States, Italy and Spain.

Original processing notes: Amplifying reference gene primers gave estimates of nucleated cell counts. Only in-frame clones appear in the TCRdb table, and some are missing; sequencing was by immunoSEQ multiplex PCR. V, J and clone size were drawn from that table, and D and trimming were deduced from the DNA. This sample yields 25,000 to 30,000 clones, of which approximately 84% are seen a single time; approximately 16% belongs to the top ten. The receptor comes from a man between 65 and 79 years old with active COVID-19. Source material: peripheral blood.

CDR3 nucleotides: TGTGCCAGCAGCTTAGATCACGGACAGGGGTCACACGAGCAGTACTTC. It is translated as CASSLDHGQGSHEQYF. The chain is built from TRBV7-8 and TRBJ2-7; 9 positions agree with TRBD1. The germline V gene has CDR1 SGHVS and CDR2 FQNEAQ. The trim removed 1 base at V and 5 bases at J, leaving 9 bases unmatched. This CDR3 contains 16 residues.